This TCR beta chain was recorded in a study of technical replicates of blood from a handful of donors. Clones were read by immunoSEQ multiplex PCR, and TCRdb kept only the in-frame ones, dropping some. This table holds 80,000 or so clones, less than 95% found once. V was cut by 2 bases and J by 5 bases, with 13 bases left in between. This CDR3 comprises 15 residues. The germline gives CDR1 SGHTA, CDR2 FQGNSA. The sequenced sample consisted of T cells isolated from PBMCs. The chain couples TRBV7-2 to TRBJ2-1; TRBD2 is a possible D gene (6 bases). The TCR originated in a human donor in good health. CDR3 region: CASSLTGLLDNEQFF. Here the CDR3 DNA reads TGTGCCAGCAGCTTAACGGGACTTCTCGACAATGAGCAGTTCTTC.